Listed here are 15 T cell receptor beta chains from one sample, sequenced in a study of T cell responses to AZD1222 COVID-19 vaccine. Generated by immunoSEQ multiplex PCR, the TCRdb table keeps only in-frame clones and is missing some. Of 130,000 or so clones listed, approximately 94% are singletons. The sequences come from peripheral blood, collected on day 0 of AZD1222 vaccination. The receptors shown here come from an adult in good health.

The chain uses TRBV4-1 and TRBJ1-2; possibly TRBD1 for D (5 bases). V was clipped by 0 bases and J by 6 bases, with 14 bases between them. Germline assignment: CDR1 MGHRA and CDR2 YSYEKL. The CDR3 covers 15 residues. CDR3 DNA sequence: TGCGCCAGCAGCCAAGATAAAGGGGCAGGGAATGGCTACACCTTC. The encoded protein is CASSQDKGAGNGYTF.

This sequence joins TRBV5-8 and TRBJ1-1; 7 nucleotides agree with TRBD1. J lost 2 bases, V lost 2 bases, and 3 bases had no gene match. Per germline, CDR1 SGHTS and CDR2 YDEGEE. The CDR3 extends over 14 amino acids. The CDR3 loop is CASSLGQVNTEAFF. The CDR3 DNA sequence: TGTGCCAGCAGCTTAGGACAGGTAAACACTGAAGCTTTCTTT.

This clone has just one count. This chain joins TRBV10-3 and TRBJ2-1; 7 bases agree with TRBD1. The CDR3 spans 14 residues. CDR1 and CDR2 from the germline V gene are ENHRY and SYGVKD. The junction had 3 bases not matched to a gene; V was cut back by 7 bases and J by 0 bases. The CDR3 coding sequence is TGTGCCATCACCGCAGGGGGCTCCTACAATGAGCAGTTCTTC. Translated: CAITAGGSYNEQFF.

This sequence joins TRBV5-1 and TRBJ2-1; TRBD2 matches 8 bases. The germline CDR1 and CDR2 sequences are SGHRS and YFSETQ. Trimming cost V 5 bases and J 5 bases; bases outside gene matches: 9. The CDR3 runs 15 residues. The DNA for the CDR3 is TGCGCCAGCAGGATCCCGGGACTAGAGAACAATGAGCAGTTCTTC. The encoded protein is CASRIPGLENNEQFF.

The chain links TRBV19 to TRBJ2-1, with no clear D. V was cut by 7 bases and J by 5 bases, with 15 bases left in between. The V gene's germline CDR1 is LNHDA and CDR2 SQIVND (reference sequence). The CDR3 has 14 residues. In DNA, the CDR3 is TGTGCCAGTAATCGACCCTCCCTTAACAATGAGCAGTTCTTC. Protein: CASNRPSLNNEQFF. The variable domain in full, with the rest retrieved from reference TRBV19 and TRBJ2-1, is DGGITQSPKYLFRKEGQNVTLSCEQNLNHDAMYWYRQDPGQGLRLIYYSQIVNDFQKGDIAEGYSVSREKKESFPLTVTSAQKNPTAFYLCASNRPSLNNEQFFGPGTRLTVL.

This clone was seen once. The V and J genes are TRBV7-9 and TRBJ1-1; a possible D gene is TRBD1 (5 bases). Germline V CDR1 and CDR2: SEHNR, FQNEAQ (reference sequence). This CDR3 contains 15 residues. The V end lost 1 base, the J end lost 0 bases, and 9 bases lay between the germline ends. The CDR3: CASSLGTFMNTEAFF. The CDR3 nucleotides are TGTGCCAGCAGCTTAGGGACATTCATGAACACTGAAGCTTTCTTT.

CDR3 region: CASSPGQGAWGYTF. The CDR3 DNA reads as TGCGCCAGCAGCCCCGGACAGGGGGCATGGGGCTACACCTTC. The rearrangement uses TRBV10-2 and TRBJ1-2; 11 bases map to TRBD1. The germline V gene has CDR1 WSHSY and CDR2 SAAADI. There are 14 residues in the CDR3. Losses at the gene ends were 6 bases for V and 8 bases for J; bases not matched to a gene: 8.

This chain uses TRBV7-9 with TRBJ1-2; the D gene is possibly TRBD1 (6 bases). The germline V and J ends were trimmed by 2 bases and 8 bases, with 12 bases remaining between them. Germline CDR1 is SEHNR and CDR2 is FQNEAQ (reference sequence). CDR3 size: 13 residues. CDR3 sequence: CASSLQGGDGYTF. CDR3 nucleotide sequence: TGTGCCAGCAGCTTACAAGGGGGTGACGGCTACACCTTC.

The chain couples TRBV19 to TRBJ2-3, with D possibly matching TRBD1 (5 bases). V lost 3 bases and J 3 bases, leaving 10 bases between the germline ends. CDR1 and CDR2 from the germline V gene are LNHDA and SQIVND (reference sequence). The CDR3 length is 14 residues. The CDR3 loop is CASSIGRATDTQYF. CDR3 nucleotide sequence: TGTGCCAGTAGTATCGGCAGGGCAACAGATACGCAGTATTTT.

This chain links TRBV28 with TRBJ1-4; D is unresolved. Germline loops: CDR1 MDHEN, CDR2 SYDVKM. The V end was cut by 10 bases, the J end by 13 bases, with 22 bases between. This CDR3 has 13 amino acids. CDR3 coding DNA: TGTGCCACCCGTGAGGAGGGTAGAGGTCGACTGTTTTTT. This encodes CATREEGRGRLFF.

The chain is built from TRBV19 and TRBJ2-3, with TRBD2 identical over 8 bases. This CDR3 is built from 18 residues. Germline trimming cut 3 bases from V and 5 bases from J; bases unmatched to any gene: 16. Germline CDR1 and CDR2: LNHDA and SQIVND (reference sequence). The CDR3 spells CASSMLGRAGDFKDTQYF. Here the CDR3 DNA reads TGTGCCAGTAGTATGCTGGGCCGAGCGGGAGATTTTAAAGATACGCAGTATTTT.

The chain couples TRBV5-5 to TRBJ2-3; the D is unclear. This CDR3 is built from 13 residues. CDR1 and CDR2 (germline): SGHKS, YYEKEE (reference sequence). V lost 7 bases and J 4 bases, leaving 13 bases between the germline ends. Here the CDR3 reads CASVLVRADTQYF. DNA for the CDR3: TGTGCCAGCGTTCTTGTCCGGGCAGATACGCAGTATTTT.

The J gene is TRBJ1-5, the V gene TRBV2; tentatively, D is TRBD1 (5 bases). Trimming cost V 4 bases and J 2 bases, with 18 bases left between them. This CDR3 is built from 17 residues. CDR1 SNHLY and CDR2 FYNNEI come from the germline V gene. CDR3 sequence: CASSVRRRGGGNQPQHF. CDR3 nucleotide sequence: TGTGCCAGCAGTGTGAGGAGGCGCGGGGGGGGCAATCAGCCCCAGCATTTT.

CDR3 sequence: CAWRFRDGYTF. The CDR3 nucleotides are TGTGCCTGGAGGTTTCGGGATGGCTACACCTTC. V usage is TRBV30 and J usage is TRBJ1-2, with no clear D. V shed 3 bases and J shed 6 bases, with 8 bases lying between them. Germline CDR1 is GTSNPN and CDR2 is SVGIG (reference sequence). The CDR3 is 11 residues long.

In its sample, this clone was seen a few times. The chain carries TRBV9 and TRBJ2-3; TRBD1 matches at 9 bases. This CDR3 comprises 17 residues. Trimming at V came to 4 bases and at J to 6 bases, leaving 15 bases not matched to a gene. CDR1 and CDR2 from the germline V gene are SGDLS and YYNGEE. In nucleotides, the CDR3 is TGTGCCAGCAGCTTTGGACAGGGGACCTCCAGATTTGATACGCAGTATTTT. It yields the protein CASSFGQGTSRFDTQYF.